This TCR beta chain was sequenced for a study of blood T cell repertoires in COVID-19 (dated by TCRdb to the early 2020s). A note on the overall study: Collaborator samples came from the United States, Italy and Spain and covered acute and convalescent phases of COVID-19. The prospective study material was composed of cDNA or gDNA derived from T cells, B-cell-depleted T cells, or PBMCs. The dataset comprised deeply sampled blood TCRbeta repertoires from subjects exposed to, actively infected with, or recovered from COVID-19. A freely available public database, intended as a resource for researchers studying the immune response to SARS-CoV-2, is where the repertoires were released. The samples were drawn from two sources: the first 160 participants of the ongoing ImmuneRACE study, and 1,000 to 1,500 subjects contributed by 6 global collaborators. Sample metadata almost always included a de-identified subject ID, COVID-19 status, age in years and sex. Where available, HLA class I and class II types were obtained from metadata supplied by the sample provider rather than from assay-based typing. Broad study findings and their caveats: Clinical and demographic metadata were provided uncurated, with the amount varying by source and participant.

Participants in the prospective study were enrolled through a virtual design, were aged about 18 to 100 years, and lived in 24 United States geographic areas. In the prospective study, cohorts were assigned on the basis of participant-reported clinical history obtained from a screening survey and a study questionnaire. Recovered participants in ImmuneRACE Cohort 3 were defined by two consecutive negative NP/OP PCR tests, clearance by a healthcare professional, or resolution of symptoms. In the prospective study, whole blood, serum and a nasopharyngeal or oropharyngeal swab were collected from each participant by mobile phlebotomists. Over an approximately 2-month period, participants in the prospective study had the option of providing additional blood draws and questionnaires. Before DNA extraction, blood samples from the prospective study were shipped at room temperature or frozen. The CDR3 goes from the cysteine to the phenylalanine over 14 residues. Left in the record is the CDR3 DNA by itself, 42 bases read in frame from the first base. CDR1 and CDR2 (MDHEN, SYDVKM) derive from the germline V gene. V is trimmed back by 6 bases and J by 4 bases, and the junction contains 3 bases that no gene match accounts for.

As regards this clone: Its antigen is currently not known. Per-nucleotide qualities are absent, and no much larger clonotype sits a single base away.

TCRbeta CDR3 regions were amplified from genomic DNA using the immunoSEQ Assay, a bias-controlled multiplex PCR. Per the original workflow: Nucleated cell counts per sample were estimated from amplification of reference gene primers within the assay. To quantify the absolute abundance of each unique TCRbeta CDR3 rearrangement, sequence reads were collapsed and filtered. Productive Simpson clonality was computed per sample as the square root of Simpson's diversity index over productive rearrangements. TCRdb obtained this table from immuneACCESS and retained in-frame rearrangements with V and J assigned. These tables miss some clones; where compared with another copy, unresolved V genes account for less than half of the shortfall, and the remainder is unexplained. D and trimming were read from the DNA, whereas the V and J calls and clone size are those reported in that table. This sample holds over 200,000 clones; nearly 90% were observed only once. The ten largest clones take up approximately 11% of the sample.

The origin of this receptor is a man under 40 who had recovered from COVID-19. The sample consisted of PBMCs or T cells enriched from blood (not recorded which). Recombination connected TRBV28 to TRBJ1-3; TRBD1 lines up with 10 middle nucleotides. The CDR3: CASSLTGGGNTIYF. The DNA is TGTGCCAGCAGCCTGACAGGGGGCGGAAACACCATATATTTT.